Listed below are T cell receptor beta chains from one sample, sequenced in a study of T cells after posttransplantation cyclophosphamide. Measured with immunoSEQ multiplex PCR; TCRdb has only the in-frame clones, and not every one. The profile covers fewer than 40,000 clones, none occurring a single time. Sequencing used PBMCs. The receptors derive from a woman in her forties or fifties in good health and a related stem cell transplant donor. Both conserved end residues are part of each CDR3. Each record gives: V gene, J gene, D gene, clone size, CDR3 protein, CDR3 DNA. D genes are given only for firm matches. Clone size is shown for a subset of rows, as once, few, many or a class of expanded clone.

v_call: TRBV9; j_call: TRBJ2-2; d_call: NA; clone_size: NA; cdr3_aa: CASSVERVGAGELFF; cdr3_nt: TGTGCCAGCAGCGTAGAGAGGGTCGGTGCCGGGGAGCTGTTTTTT
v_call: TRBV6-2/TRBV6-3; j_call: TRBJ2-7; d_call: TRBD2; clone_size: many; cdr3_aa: CASSYSKGKAGSYEQYF; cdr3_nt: TGTGCCAGCAGTTACTCGAAGGGGAAAGCGGGGTCCTACGAGCAGTACTTC
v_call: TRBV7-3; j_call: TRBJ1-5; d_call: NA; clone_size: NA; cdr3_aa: CASTRGRQPQHF; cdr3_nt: TGTGCCAGCACGAGGGGCCGGCAGCCCCAGCATTTT
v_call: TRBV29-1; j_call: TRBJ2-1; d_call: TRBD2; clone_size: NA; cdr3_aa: CSVGGTRSSYNEQFF; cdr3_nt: TGCAGCGTTGGGGGGACTAGGAGCTCCTACAATGAGCAGTTCTTC
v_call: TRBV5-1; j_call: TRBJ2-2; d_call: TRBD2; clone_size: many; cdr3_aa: CASSLAASGGTGELFF; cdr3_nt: TGCGCCAGCAGCTTGGCCGCGAGCGGGGGCACCGGGGAGCTGTTTTTT
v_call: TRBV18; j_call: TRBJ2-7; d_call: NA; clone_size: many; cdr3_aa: CASSETQGAPYEQYF; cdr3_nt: TGTGCCAGCTCGGAAACCCAGGGAGCCCCCTACGAGCAGTACTTC
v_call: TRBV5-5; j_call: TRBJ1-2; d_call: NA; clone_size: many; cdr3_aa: CASSPATEANYGYTF; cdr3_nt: TGTGCCAGCAGCCCCGCGACAGAGGCTAACTATGGCTACACCTTC
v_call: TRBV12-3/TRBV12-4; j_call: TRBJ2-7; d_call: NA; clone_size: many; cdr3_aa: CASSWASKADEQYF; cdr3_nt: TGTGCCAGCAGTTGGGCAAGTAAGGCCGACGAGCAGTACTTC
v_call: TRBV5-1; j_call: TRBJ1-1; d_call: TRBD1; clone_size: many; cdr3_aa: CASSSLPGQGDLAFF; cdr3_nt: TGCGCCAGCAGCTCATTACCGGGACAGGGGGATTTAGCTTTCTTT
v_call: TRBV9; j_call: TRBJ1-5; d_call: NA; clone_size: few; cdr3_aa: CASSVGDTSNQPQHF; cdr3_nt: TGTGCCAGCAGCGTAGGTGACACGAGCAATCAGCCCCAGCATTTT
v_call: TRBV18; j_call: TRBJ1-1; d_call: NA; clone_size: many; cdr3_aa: CASSPRGGRYTEAFF; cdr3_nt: TGTGCCAGCTCACCAAGAGGGGGACGGTACACTGAAGCTTTCTTT
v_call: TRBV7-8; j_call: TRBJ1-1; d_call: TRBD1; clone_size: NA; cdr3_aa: CASSFKRTGLYTEAFF; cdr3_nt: TGTGCCAGCAGCTTTAAAAGGACAGGGTTATACACTGAAGCTTTCTTT
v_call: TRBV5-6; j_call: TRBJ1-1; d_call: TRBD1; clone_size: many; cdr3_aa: CASSPWTGGTEAFF; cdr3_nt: TGTGCCAGCAGCCCCTGGACAGGGGGCACTGAAGCTTTCTTT
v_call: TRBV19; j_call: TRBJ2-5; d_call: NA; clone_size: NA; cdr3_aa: CASSIPREETQYF; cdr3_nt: TGTGCCAGTAGTATCCCGCGGGAAGAGACCCAGTACTTC
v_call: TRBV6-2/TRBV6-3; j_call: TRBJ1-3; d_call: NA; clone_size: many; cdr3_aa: CASTQRRGGNTIYF; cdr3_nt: TGTGCCAGCACCCAGCGCCGTGGTGGAAACACCATATATTTT
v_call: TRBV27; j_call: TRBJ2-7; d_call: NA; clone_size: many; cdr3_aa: CASSRQPFFYEQYF; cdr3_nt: TGTGCCAGCAGTCGACAGCCGTTCTTCTACGAGCAGTACTTC
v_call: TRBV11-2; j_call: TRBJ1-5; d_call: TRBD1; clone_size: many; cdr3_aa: CASTLGAGGQPQHF; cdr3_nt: TGTGCCAGCACCCTTGGGGCAGGGGGTCAGCCCCAGCATTTT
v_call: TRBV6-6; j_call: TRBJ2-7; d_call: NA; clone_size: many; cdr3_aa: CASSYTSPGVSYEQYF; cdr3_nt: TGTGCCAGCAGTTACACTTCCCCGGGTGTCTCCTACGAGCAGTACTTC
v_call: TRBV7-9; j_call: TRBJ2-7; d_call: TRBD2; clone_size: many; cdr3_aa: CASSLASGGTDSYEQYF; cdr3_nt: TGTGCCAGCAGCTTAGCCTCGGGGGGGACGGACTCCTACGAGCAGTACTTC
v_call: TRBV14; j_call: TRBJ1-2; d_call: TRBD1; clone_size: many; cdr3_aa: CASSQGQQYGYTF; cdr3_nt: TGTGCCAGCAGCCAGGGACAGCAATATGGCTACACCTTC
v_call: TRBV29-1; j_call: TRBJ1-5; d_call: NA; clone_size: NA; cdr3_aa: CSVEVSSNQPQHF; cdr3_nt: TGCAGCGTTGAAGTCAGTAGCAATCAGCCCCAGCATTTT
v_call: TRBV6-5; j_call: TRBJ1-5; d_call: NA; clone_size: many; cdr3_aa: CASSFSSSQPQHF; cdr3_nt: TGTGCCAGCAGCTTCAGTAGCTCCCAGCCCCAGCATTTT